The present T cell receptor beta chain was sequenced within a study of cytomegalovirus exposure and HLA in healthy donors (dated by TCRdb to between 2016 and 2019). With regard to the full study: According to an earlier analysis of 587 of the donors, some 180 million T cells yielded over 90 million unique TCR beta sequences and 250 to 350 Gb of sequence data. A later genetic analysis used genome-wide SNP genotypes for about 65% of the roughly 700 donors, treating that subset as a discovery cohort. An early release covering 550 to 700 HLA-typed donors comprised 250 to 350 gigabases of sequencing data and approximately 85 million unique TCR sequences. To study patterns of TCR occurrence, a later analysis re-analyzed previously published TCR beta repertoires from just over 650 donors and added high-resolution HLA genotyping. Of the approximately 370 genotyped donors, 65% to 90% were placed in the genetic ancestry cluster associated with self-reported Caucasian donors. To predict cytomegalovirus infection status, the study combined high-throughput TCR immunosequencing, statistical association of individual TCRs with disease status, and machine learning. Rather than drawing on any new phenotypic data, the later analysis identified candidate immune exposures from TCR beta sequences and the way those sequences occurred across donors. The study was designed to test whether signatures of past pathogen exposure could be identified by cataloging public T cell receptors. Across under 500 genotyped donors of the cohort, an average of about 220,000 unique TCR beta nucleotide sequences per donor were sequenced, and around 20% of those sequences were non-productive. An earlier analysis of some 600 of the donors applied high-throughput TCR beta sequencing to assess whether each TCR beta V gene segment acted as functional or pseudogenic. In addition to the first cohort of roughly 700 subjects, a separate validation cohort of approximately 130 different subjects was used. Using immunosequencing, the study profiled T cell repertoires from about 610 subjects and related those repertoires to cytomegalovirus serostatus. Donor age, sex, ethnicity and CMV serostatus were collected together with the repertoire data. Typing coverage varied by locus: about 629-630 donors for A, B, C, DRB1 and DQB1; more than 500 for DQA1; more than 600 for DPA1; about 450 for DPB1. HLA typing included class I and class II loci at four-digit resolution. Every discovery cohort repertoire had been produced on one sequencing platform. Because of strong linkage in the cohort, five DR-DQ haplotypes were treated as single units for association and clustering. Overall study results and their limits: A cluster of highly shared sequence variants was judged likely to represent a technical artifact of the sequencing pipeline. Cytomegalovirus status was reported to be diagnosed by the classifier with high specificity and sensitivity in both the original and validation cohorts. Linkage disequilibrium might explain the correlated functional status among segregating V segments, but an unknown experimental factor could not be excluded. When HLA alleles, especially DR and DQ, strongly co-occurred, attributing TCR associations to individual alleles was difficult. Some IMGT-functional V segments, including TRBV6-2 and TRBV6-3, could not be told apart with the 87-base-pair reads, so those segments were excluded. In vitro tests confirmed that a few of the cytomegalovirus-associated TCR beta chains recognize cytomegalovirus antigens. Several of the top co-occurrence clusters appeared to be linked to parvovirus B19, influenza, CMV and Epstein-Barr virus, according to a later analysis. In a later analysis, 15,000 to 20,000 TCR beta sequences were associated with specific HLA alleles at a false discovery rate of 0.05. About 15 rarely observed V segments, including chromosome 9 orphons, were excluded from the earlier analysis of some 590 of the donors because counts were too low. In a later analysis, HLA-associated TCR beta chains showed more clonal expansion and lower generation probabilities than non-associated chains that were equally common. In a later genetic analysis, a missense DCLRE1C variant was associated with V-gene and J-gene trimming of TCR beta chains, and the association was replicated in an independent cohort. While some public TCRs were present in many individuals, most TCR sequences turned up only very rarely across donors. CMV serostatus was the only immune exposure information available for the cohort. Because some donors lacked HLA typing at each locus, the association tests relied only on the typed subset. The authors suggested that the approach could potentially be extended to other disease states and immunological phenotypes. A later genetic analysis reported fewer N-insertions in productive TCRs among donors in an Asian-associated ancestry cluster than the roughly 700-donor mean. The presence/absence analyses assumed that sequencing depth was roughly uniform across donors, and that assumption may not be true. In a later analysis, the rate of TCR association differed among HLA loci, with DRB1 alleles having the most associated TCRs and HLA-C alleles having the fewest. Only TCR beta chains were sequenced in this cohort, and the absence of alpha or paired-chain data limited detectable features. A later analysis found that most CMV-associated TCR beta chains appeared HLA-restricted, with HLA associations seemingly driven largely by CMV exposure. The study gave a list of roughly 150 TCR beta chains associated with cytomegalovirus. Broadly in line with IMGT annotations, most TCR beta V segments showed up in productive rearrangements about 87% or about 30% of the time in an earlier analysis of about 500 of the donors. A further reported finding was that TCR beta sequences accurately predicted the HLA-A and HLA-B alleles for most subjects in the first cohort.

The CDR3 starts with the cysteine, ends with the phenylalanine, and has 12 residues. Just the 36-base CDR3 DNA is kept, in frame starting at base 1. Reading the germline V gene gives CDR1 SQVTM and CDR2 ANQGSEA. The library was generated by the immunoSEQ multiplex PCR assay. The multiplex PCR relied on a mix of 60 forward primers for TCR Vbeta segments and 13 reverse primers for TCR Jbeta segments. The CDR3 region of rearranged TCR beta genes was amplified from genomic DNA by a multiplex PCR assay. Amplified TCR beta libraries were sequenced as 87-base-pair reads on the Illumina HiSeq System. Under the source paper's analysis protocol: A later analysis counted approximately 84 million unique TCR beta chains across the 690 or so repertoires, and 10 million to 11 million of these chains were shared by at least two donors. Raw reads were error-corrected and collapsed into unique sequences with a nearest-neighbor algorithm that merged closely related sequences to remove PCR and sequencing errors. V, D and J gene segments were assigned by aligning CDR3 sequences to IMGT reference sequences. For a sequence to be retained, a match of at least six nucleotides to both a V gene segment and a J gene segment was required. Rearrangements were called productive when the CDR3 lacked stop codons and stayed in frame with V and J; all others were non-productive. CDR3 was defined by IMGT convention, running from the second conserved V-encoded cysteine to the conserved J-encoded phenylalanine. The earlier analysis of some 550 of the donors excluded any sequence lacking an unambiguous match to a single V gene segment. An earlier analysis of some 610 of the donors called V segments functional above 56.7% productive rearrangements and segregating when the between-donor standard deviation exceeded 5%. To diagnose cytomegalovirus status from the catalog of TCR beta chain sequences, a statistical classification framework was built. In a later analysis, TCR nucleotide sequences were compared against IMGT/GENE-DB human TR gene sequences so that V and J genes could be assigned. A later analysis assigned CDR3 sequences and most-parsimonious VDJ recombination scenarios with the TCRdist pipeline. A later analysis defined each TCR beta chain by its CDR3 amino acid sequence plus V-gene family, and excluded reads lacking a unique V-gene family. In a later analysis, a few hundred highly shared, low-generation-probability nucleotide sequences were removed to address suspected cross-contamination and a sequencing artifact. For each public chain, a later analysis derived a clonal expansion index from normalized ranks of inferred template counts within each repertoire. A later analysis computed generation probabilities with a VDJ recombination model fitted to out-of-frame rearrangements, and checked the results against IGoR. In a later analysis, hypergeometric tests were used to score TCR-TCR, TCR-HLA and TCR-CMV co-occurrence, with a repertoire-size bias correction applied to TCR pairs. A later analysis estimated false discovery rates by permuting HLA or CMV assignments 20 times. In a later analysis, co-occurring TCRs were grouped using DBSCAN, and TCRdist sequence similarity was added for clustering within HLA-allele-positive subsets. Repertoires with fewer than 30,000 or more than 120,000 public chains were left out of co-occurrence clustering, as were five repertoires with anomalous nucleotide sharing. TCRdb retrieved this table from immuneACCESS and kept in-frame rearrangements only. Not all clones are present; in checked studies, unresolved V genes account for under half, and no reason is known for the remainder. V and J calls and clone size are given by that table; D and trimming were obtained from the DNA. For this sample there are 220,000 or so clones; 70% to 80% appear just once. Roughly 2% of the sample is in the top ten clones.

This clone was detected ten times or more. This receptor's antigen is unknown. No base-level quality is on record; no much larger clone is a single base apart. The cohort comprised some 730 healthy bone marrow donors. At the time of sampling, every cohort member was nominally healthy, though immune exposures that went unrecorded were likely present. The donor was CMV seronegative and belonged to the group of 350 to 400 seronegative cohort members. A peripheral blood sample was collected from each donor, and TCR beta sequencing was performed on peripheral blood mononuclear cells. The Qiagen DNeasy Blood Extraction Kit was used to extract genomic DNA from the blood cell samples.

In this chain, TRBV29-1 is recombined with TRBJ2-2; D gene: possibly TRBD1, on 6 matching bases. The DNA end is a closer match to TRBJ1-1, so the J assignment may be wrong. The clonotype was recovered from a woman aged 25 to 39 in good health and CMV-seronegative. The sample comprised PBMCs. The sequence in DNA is TGCAGCGTTCGGGACATAAACACTGAAGCTTTCTTT. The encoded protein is CSVRDINTEAFF.